A selection of T cell receptor beta chains follows, all from one sample in a study of blood T cell repertoires in COVID-19. Method: immunoSEQ multiplex PCR; TCRdb's copy keeps in-frame clones and lacks some. This table has about 270,000 clones, less than 90% appearing once. The specimen was peripheral blood. These receptors were obtained from a human donor in a cohort sampled during active COVID-19. Each CDR3 is given with its conserved first and last residue. Fields, in order: J gene, V gene, clone size, D gene, CDR3 DNA, CDR3 protein. D genes are given only for firm matches. Some rows mark clone size as missing; the rest say once, few, many or name a class of expanded clone.

TRBJ2-2 TRBV29-1 once . TGCAGCGTTGAAGTAACAGGGTCGAACACCGGGGAGCTGTTTTTT CSVEVTGSNTGELFF
TRBJ1-5 TRBV7-2 . TRBD1 TGTGCCAGCAGCTTATCAGGGGGCAGGGGAAATCAGCCCCAGCATTTT CASSLSGGRGNQPQHF
TRBJ1-4 TRBV2 . . TGTGCCAGCAGTGTCGAAGGGACACCTAATGAAAAACTGTTTTTT CASSVEGTPNEKLFF
TRBJ2-7 TRBV18 . . TGTGCCAGCTCACCATGGGGACAACCGGACGGCGAGCAGTACTTC CASSPWGQPDGEQYF
TRBJ2-7 TRBV4-3 once . TGCGCCAGCAGCCAAGACGGCGGAGTTAGCTCCTACGAGCAGTACTTC CASSQDGGVSSYEQYF
TRBJ2-1 TRBV9 . . TGTGCCAGCAGTCCCCCGGTGGGGGCCCGGATCCATGAGCAGTTCTTC CASSPPVGARIHEQFF
TRBJ2-3 TRBV30 . . TGTGCCTGGAGCCAAGGGGGGGGGCCAGATACGCAGTATTTT CAWSQGGGPDTQYF
TRBJ2-4 TRBV19 . . TGTGCCAGTAGTATAAGCGGGCCCTCTAATAAAAACATTCAGTACTTC CASSISGPSNKNIQYF
TRBJ2-7 TRBV27 . TRBD1 TGTGCCAGCAGTTTCGCCGGACAGGCCTCCTACGAGCAGTACTTC CASSFAGQASYEQYF
TRBJ2-7 TRBV6-2/TRBV6-3 . . TGTGCCAGCAGTGCCCGGGGCGGGGTTTCTTACGAGCAGTACTTC CASSARGGVSYEQYF
TRBJ2-2 TRBV3-1/TRBV3-2 . . TGTGCCAGCAGCCAGTGGGAGTTTCGTAGCACCGGGGAGCTGTTTTTT CASSQWEFRSTGELFF
TRBJ2-5 TRBV7-9 . . TGTGCCAGCAGCTTATGGAGGACAGCACAAGAGACCCAGTACTTC CASSLWRTAQETQYF
TRBJ2-6 TRBV25-1 . . TGTGCCAGCAGTCCTACGGGGATGTTTGGGGCCAACGTCCTGACTTTC CASSPTGMFGANVLTF
TRBJ2-7 TRBV28 . TRBD1 TGTGCCAGCAGTGAAATTGGACAGGGCTCCTACGAGCAGTACTTC CASSEIGQGSYEQYF
TRBJ2-5 TRBV2 . . TGTGCCAGCGAGAGGGAGACCCAGTACTTC CASERETQYF
TRBJ1-1 TRBV27 few . TGTGCCAGCAGTCTTAACGGGGGGAACACTGAAGCTTTCTTT CASSLNGGNTEAFF
TRBJ2-1 TRBV10-3 . TRBD1 TGTGCCATCAGGGACAGGGGTGATGAGCAGTTCTTC CAIRDRGDEQFF
TRBJ2-5 TRBV19 . . TGTGCCAGTAGGCGCGGCCTCGCAGCTGAGACCCAGTACTTC CASRRGLAAETQYF
TRBJ1-1 TRBV7-2 . . TGTGCCAGCAGTCCTAAATCTGAAGCTTTCTTT CASSPKSEAFF
TRBJ2-6 TRBV19 . TRBD1 TGTGCCAGTAGTCCAAGACAGGGGACCGGGGCCAACGTCCTGACTTTC CASSPRQGTGANVLTF
TRBJ2-1 TRBV5-4 . TRBD1 TGTGCCAGCAGCTTGGGACAGGGGTTTGGTAACAATGAGCAGTTCTTC CASSLGQGFGNNEQFF
TRBJ1-4 TRBV23-1 once . TGCGCCAGCACGTCGGCTTGGGCGAATGAAAAACTGTTTTTT CASTSAWANEKLFF